The present T cell receptor beta chain was sequenced within a study of blood T cell repertoires in COVID-19 (dated by TCRdb to the early 2020s). Looking at the study overall: The collaborator samples originated in the United States, Italy and Spain and spanned the acute and convalescent phases of COVID-19. The repertoires were made available in a free public database intended to serve as a resource for research on the immune response to SARS-CoV-2. Subjects who had been exposed to COVID-19, were actively infected with it, or had recovered from it provided the deeply sampled blood TCRbeta repertoires that made up the dataset. Sample metadata almost always included a de-identified subject ID, COVID-19 status, age in years and sex. The samples were drawn from two sources: the first 160 participants of the ongoing ImmuneRACE study, and 950 to 1,500 subjects contributed by 6 global collaborators. Where available, HLA class I and class II types were obtained from metadata supplied by the sample provider rather than from assay-based typing. The prospective study material was composed of cDNA or gDNA derived from T cells, B-cell-depleted T cells, or PBMCs.

The immunoSEQ Assay, a bias-controlled multiplex PCR, was used to amplify TCRbeta CDR3 regions from genomic DNA. The original methods were these. The number of nucleated cells in each sample was estimated from the amplification of reference gene primers within the assay. To quantify the absolute abundance of each unique TCRbeta CDR3 rearrangement, sequence reads were collapsed and filtered. For each sample, productive Simpson clonality was calculated as the square root of Simpson's diversity index over productive rearrangements. Entries here come from immuneACCESS through TCRdb and include only in-frame sequences with V and J called. Some clones fail to appear in such tables; in the studies checked, an unresolved V gene covers under half of the shortfall, and the cause of the remainder is unknown. V, J and clone size are those of that table, while D and trimming were read from the DNA. The sample yields around 60,000 clones; roughly nine tenths were counted once. The ten largest clones take up around 1.3% of the sample.

Its CDR3 holds 13 amino acids, cysteine through phenylalanine. Of all the DNA, just the CDR3 is kept, 39 bases in frame from base 1. CDR1 MDHEN and CDR2 SYDVKM were looked up in the germline V gene. V drops 6 bases and J drops 5 bases, leaving 13 bases in between. The study at large found these results: The amount of clinical and demographic metadata varied by source and participant and was provided uncurated.

In regard to this clone: This receptor's antigen is unknown. The sample holds no much larger clone one base away, and base qualities are not on file.

The collaborating institutions used their own protocols to collect whole blood in K2EDTA tubes. For TCRbeta analysis, collaborator samples were shipped as frozen whole blood, as isolated PBMCs, or as DNA extracted from either sample type. The clonotype was recovered from a man in his 60s with acute or convalescent COVID-19. The sample taken for sequencing was peripheral blood. The chain links TRBV28 with TRBJ1-2; the D gene is perhaps TRBD1, from 6 matching bases. The DNA reads as follows: TGTGCCAGCAGGGGGGACACAGCTTATGGCTACACCTTC. The encoded protein is CASRGDTAYGYTF.